Following are 2 T cell receptor beta chains from one sample sequenced in a study of T cells in Graves' hyperthyroidism and ophthalmopathy (dated by TCRdb to between 2018 and 2021). The library was obtained by multiplex PCR. Sequenced on an Illumina HiSeq 2000. Amplification of TCR beta CDR3 regions was carried out from RNA transcripts. For the first round of RT-PCR on the TCR CDR3, the HTBI primer set was used together with the Qiagen OneStep RT-PCR kit. TCRdb passed the public sequencing reads through fastp at Q25 and MiXCR, retaining productive beta sequences. A single entry per CDR3 protein holds the most common genes and DNA from its merged rows. In all, the sample holds fewer than 250,000 distinct CDR3 sequences, and about a sixth of those were seen once. Jointly, the top ten make up roughly 50% of the sample. Source material: blood. These receptors came from a man aged 45-60 years with Graves' hyperthyroidism.

This clonotype was seen many times. For the CDR3, the DNA is TGCAGTGCTAGAGAACTAGCGGGAGGTGGGGAGACCCAGTACTTC. Protein product: CSARELAGGGETQYF. The V call is TRBV20-1, the J call TRBJ2-5; 12 positions agree with TRBD2. Germline V gene lookup returns CDR1 DFQATT and CDR2 SNEGSKA (reference sequence). V dropped 0 bases and J dropped 5; count of bases not matched to a gene: 4. The CDR3 length is 15 residues.

This clonotype was seen many times. The gene calls are TRBV28 and TRBJ1-2; 8 bases fit TRBD1. Germline V gene lookup returns CDR1 MDHEN and CDR2 SYDVKM. V gave up 2 bases and J gave up 2 bases; unmatched junction bases: 16. This CDR3 has 19 amino acids. The CDR3 coding sequence is TGTGCCAGCAGTTTACCACCCCCCGTAAGGGACAGGAGAAACTATGGCTACACCTTC. As protein: CASSLPPPVRDRRNYGYTF.